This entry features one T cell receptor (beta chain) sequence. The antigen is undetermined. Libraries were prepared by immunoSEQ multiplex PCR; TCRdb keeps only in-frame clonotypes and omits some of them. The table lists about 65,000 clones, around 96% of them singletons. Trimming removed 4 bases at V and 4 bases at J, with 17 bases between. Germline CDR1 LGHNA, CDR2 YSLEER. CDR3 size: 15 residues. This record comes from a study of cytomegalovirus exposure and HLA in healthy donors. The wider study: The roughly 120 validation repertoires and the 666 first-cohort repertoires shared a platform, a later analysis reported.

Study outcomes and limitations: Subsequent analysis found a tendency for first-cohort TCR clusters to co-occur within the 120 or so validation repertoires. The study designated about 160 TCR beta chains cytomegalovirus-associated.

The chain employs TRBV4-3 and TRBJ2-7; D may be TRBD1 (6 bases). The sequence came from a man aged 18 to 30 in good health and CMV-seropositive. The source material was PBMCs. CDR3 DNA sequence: TGCGCCAGCAGCCTGGGGGCTCCCACTCGGTACGAGCAGTACTTC. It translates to CASSLGAPTRYEQYF.